Below are 28 T cell receptor beta chains sequenced from a single sample in a study of T cell responses to AZD1222 COVID-19 vaccine. Sequencing used immunoSEQ multiplex PCR; TCRdb keeps in-frame clones, though not all of them. Of approximately 140,000 clones listed, 75% to 95% were seen once; the top ten hold around 3%. The source was peripheral blood, collected on day 0 of AZD1222 vaccination. The receptors shown here come from an adult in good health.

Concerning this clone: No DNA is shown, since the ends of the CDR3 on it are uncertain; the CDR3 is the one TCRdb lists. This rearrangement joins TRBV1 to TRBJ2-3; the listed D gene, TRBD2, was not tested against the DNA. TRBV1 is described as a pseudogene. The CDR3 is 18 amino acids long, termini counted. The CDR3: CTSSQDLSDYYCTDTQYF.

This chain joins TRBV7-3 and TRBJ2-1, with no clear D. From germline, CDR1 is SGHTA and CDR2 FQGTGA. CDR3 length equals 15 residues. V lost 1 base to trimming and J lost 9 bases, with 16 bases between them. In DNA form, the CDR3 reads TGTGCCAGCAGCTTAAGTGCTAGTAGGGAATCTGAGCAGTTCTTC. It is translated as CASSLSASRESEQFF. Full variable domain (missing parts from reference TRBV7-3 and TRBJ2-1): GAGVSQTPSNKVTEKGKYVELRCDPISGHTALYWYRQSLGQGPEFLIYFQGTGAADDSGLPNDRFFAVRPEGSVSTLKIQRTERGDSAVYLCASSLSASRESEQFFGPGTRLTVL.

V and J are TRBV11-3 and TRBJ2-1; 8 nucleotides line up with TRBD1. Per germline, CDR1 SGHNT and CDR2 YENEEA. The junction had 9 bases not matched to a gene; V was cut back by 5 bases and J by 3 bases. The CDR3 length is 16 residues. DNA for the CDR3: TGTGCCAGCAGCCCGCCTCGACAGGGGATCTACAATGAGCAGTTCTTC. This codes for CASSPPRQGIYNEQFF.

The J gene is TRBJ1-1, the V gene TRBV18; 9 nucleotides line up with TRBD1. The CDR3 covers 15 residues. The germline gives CDR1 KGHSH, CDR2 LQKENI. The J segment lost 8 bases and the V segment lost 1 base, leaving 8 bases of the junction unmatched. The CDR3 region is CASSPRTGVAEEAFF. CDR3 nucleotides: TGTGCCAGCTCACCACGGACAGGGGTTGCCGAAGAAGCTTTCTTT.

The chain uses TRBV7-3 and TRBJ2-1; perhaps TRBD1 as D (6 bases). CDR3 length equals 17 residues. CDR1 and CDR2 from the germline V gene are SGHTA and FQGTGA. Between the trimmed V and J ends, which lost 0 bases and 0 bases, there was a span of 12 bases. DNA of the CDR3: TGTGCCAGCAGCTTAACGTTAGGACAGAGCTCCTACAATGAGCAGTTCTTC. Its protein product is CASSLTLGQSSYNEQFF.

V and J are TRBV7-2 and TRBJ1-6; D is undetermined. The CDR3 is made up of 14 amino acids. V dropped 3 bases and J dropped 8 bases, with 11 bases sitting between them. The germline V gene encodes CDR1 SGHTA and CDR2 FQGNSA. CDR3 sequence: CASSFVKGDSPLHF. The CDR3 coding sequence is TGTGCCAGCAGCTTTGTAAAAGGAGATTCACCCCTCCACTTT.

DNA for the CDR3: TGTGCCAGCAAGGGGGGAGGGGTTGGGGAAAAACTGTTTTTT. This codes for CASKGGGVGEKLFF. J is TRBJ1-4 and V is TRBV28; D possibly corresponds to TRBD1 (6 bases). This CDR3 has 14 amino acids. V was pared by 7 bases and J by 8 bases, with 17 bases between. Per germline, CDR1 MDHEN and CDR2 SYDVKM.

The J gene is TRBJ1-6, the V gene TRBV28; maybe TRBD1 (6 bases). Germline CDR1 and CDR2: MDHEN and SYDVKM. There are 14 residues in the CDR3. V lost 5 bases to trimming and J lost 10 bases, with 15 bases between them. CDR3 sequence reads: CASSTDSGGSPLHF. The CDR3 DNA sequence: TGTGCCAGCAGTACGGACAGCGGAGGATCACCCCTCCACTTT.

This rearrangement joins TRBV2 to TRBJ1-2; tentative D call: TRBD1 (6 bases). Looked up from germline, CDR1 is SNHLY and CDR2 is FYNNEI. The CDR3 extends over 14 amino acids. V was shortened by 6 bases and J by 0 bases, with 11 bases between the two germline ends. Written as DNA, the CDR3 is TGTGCCAGCAGCGCGGACAGTGCTAACTATGGCTACACCTTC. Protein sequence: CASSADSANYGYTF.

A remark on this clone: The same CDR3 can be traced to other DNA sequences in this sample. The chain has TRBV2 and TRBJ1-5, with D perhaps TRBD1 (5 bases). CDR1 is SNHLY and CDR2 is FYNNEI in the germline V gene. Trimming shortened V by 8 bases and J by 0 bases, and 8 bases separated the two germline ends. The CDR3 has 13 residues. CDR3 residues: CASRRDSNQPQHF. The CDR3 DNA sequence: TGTGCCAGCCGCAGGGATAGCAATCAGCCCCAGCATTTT.

The sample holds one count of this clone. DNA for the CDR3: TGTGCCACCGGTCAGGGTAACTATGGCTACACCTTC. Translating it yields CATGQGNYGYTF. J is TRBJ1-2 and V is TRBV13, with D perhaps TRBD1 (5 bases). Germline-derived CDR1 and CDR2 are PRHDT and FYEKMQ (reference sequence). Trimming pared 10 bases from V and 1 base from J, leaving 10 bases between. The CDR3 totals 12 residues.

V is TRBV10-3 and J is TRBJ1-2; D is perhaps TRBD1 (6 bases). Trimming cost V 10 bases and J 3 bases, with 9 bases left between them. CDR3 length equals 11 residues. The germline V gene has CDR1 ENHRY and CDR2 SYGVKD. CDR3 in amino acids: CATAGDYGYTF. In DNA, the CDR3 is TGTGCCACCGCAGGGGACTATGGCTACACCTTC.

The chain has TRBV24-1 and TRBJ1-2; TRBD1 matches 10 bases. Germline V gives CDR1 KGHDR, CDR2 SFDVKD. The CDR3 loop spans 12 amino acids. After removal of 7 bases from V and 7 bases from J, the junction contained 2 bases not matched to a gene. CDR3 sequence: CATSGTGAGYTF. In DNA, the CDR3 is TGTGCCACCAGCGGGACAGGGGCTGGCTACACCTTC.

V usage is TRBV4-3 and J usage is TRBJ1-3; TRBD1 agrees at 8 bases. The CDR3 consists of 17 residues. V shed 4 bases and J 3 bases; nucleotides not matched to a gene: 11. Per the germline V gene, CDR1 is LGHNA and CDR2 is YSLEER. In nucleotides, the CDR3 is TGCGCCAGCAGCCGGCAGACAGGGGAGGCTGTTGGAAACACCATATATTTT. Protein sequence: CASSRQTGEAVGNTIYF.

This chain uses TRBV5-1 with TRBJ1-1, with 7 bases matching TRBD1. This CDR3 is built from 14 residues. The junction had 8 bases not matched to a gene; V was cut back by 5 bases and J by 4 bases. The germline V gene has CDR1 SGHRS and CDR2 YFSETQ. The CDR3 coding sequence is TGCGCCAGCAGAAGGGGGACAGTTGGCACTGAAGCTTTCTTT. This translates into CASRRGTVGTEAFF.

The rearrangement joins TRBV18 to TRBJ1-1; D gene uncertain. CDR3 length equals 15 residues. Trimming took 4 bases from V and 3 from J, leaving 15 bases between them. The germline V gene has CDR1 KGHSH and CDR2 LQKENI. In nucleotides, the CDR3 is TGTGCCAGCTCACTGGTACTACCGGGAGACACTGAAGCTTTCTTT. Amino acid sequence: CASSLVLPGDTEAFF.

This clone was detected only a few times. This chain connects TRBV28 to TRBJ2-3; 7 bases line up with TRBD2. This CDR3 spans 15 amino acids. Germline-derived CDR1 and CDR2 are MDHEN and SYDVKM. V was pared by 5 bases and J by 2 bases, with 7 bases of the junction left unmatched. The CDR3 DNA follows: TGTGCCAGCAGTATCGGGACTACCCTCACAGATACGCAGTATTTT. Translation gives CASSIGTTLTDTQYF.

The chain has TRBV4-2 and TRBJ1-5, with D unclear. Germline assignment: CDR1 LGHNA and CDR2 YNFKEQ. The CDR3 totals 16 residues. V was shortened by 1 base and J by 0 bases, with 10 bases between the two germline ends. DNA of the CDR3: TGTGCCAGCAGCCAAGCCACGGGCATTAGCAATCAGCCCCAGCATTTT. Protein: CASSQATGISNQPQHF.

The chain links TRBV6-5 to TRBJ2-2; a weak D match, TRBD2 (5 bases). This CDR3 is 14 amino acids long. From germline, CDR1 is MNHEY and CDR2 SVGAGI. V shed 6 bases and J shed 6 bases, with 14 bases lying between them. CDR3: CASRPSGRAGELFF. The CDR3 nucleotides are TGTGCCAGCAGACCCTCTGGGCGGGCCGGGGAGCTGTTTTTT.

This sequence joins TRBV7-9 and TRBJ2-1; TRBD1 agrees at 10 bases. In germline, CDR1 is SEHNR, CDR2 FQNEAQ (reference sequence). Germline trimming cut 6 bases from V and 4 bases from J; bases unmatched to any gene: 12. The CDR3 is 17 amino acids. The CDR3 DNA follows: TGTGCCAGCAGGCAACGAGTCGGACAGGGGGTTTACAATGAGCAGTTCTTC. Its protein is CASRQRVGQGVYNEQFF.

This chain connects TRBV7-2 to TRBJ1-1; TRBD1 is a possible D gene (5 bases). The CDR3 loop spans 13 amino acids. The ends were cut back, 2 bases at V and 9 bases at J, with 13 bases in the middle. CDR1 and CDR2 (germline): SGHTA, FQGNSA. CDR3 in amino acids: CASSLTREGQAFF. In DNA form, the CDR3 reads TGTGCCAGCAGCTTAACGCGGGAGGGGCAAGCTTTCTTT.

This chain joins TRBV20-1 and TRBJ1-5; D gene ambiguous. The CDR3 loop spans 14 amino acids. V was clipped by 3 bases and J by 0 bases, with 9 bases between them. In germline, CDR1 is DFQATT, CDR2 SNEGSKA (reference sequence). The CDR3 sequence is CSASLSYSNQPQHF. As DNA, the CDR3 is TGCAGTGCTAGTTTATCTTATAGCAATCAGCCCCAGCATTTT.

V gene TRBV24-1 combines with J gene TRBJ2-5; a weak D match, TRBD1 (5 bases). The V end was cut by 4 bases, the J end by 5 bases, with 16 bases between. The CDR3 is 15 residues long. Germline CDR1 and CDR2: KGHDR and SFDVKD. CDR3 amino acids: CATSDPRQGAETQYF. The DNA for the CDR3 is TGTGCCACCAGTGACCCCCGGCAGGGTGCCGAGACCCAGTACTTC.

The rearrangement uses TRBV5-4 and TRBJ1-3; D is possibly TRBD1 (6 bases). Germline V CDR1 and CDR2: SGHNT, YYREEE (reference sequence). This CDR3 region has 15 residues. The ends were cut back, 2 bases at V and 0 bases at J, with 9 bases in the middle. DNA of the CDR3: TGTGCCAGCAGCTTAGACAGGCTCTCTGGAAACACCATATATTTT. This codes for CASSLDRLSGNTIYF.

The chain couples TRBV9 to TRBJ2-7; unclear D gene. The V end was cut by 4 bases, the J end by 1 base, with 12 bases between. Per the germline V gene, CDR1 is SGDLS and CDR2 is YYNGEE. This CDR3 contains 14 residues. The CDR3 here is CASSFSTDSYEQYF. CDR3 DNA: TGTGCCAGCAGCTTCTCTACCGATTCCTACGAGCAGTACTTC.

The rearrangement joins TRBV15 to TRBJ2-2, with D perhaps matching TRBD1 or TRBD2 (5 bases each). Germline-derived CDR1 and CDR2 are LNHNV and YYDKDF (reference sequence). The CDR3 has 15 amino acids. V was trimmed by 1 base and J by 4 bases, leaving 10 bases between them. For the CDR3, the DNA is TGTGCCACCAGCAGAGTAGCCGGGGCCACCGGGGAGCTGTTTTTT. This encodes CATSRVAGATGELFF.

This rearrangement joins TRBV27 to TRBJ1-2, with 12 bases fitting TRBD1. V trimming: 5 bases; J trimming: 4 bases; junction bases outside the gene matches: 5. The V gene's germline CDR1 is MNHEY and CDR2 SMNVEV (reference sequence). CDR3 length: 15 amino acids. CDR3 DNA sequence: TGTGCCAGCAGTCCGGGGACAGGGGGCTTCTATGGCTACACCTTC. This gives the protein CASSPGTGGFYGYTF.

This chain uses TRBV7-7 with TRBJ1-5; D is unclear. The CDR3 extends over 13 amino acids. Germline CDR1 and CDR2: SSHAT and FNYEAQ (reference sequence). The germline V and J ends were trimmed by 1 base and 5 bases, with 6 bases remaining between them. The CDR3 region has the DNA TGTGCCAGCAGCTTAGACATAGATCAGCCCCAGCATTTT. This encodes CASSLDIDQPQHF.